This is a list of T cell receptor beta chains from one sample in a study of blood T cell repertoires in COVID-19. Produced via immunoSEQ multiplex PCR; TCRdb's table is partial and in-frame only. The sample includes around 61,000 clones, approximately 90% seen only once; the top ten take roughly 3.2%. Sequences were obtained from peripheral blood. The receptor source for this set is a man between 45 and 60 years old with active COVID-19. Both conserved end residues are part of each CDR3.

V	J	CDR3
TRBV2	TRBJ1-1	CASRVGGPFMNTEAFF
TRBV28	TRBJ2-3	CASSPPRDTQYF
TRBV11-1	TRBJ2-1	CASSPGQGTTGNEQFF
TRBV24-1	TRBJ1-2	CATSDPTRAYGYTF
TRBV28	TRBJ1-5	CASSSNNQPQHF
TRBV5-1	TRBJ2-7	CASSREASAYEQYF
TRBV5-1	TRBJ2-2	CASSLTGSTGELFF
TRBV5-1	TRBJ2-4	CASSPRQGLNIQYF
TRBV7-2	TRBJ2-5	CASSLAGGFGETQYF
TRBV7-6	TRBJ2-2	CASSRGTTNTGELFF
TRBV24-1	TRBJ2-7	CATGSGTSASYEQYF
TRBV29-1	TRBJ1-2	CSVESGGYGYTF
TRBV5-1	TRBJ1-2	CASSKEDRALYGYTF
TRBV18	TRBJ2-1	CASSPQMEEQFF
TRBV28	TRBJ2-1	CASSSRASGRYNEQFF
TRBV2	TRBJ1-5	CASQLGQGAWQPQHF
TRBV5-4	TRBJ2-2	CASSPRGGELFF
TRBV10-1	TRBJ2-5	CASSKSGGSQETQYF
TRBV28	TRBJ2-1	CASRGIAGGPPEQFF
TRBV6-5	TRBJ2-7	CASTEGLAGEYEQYF
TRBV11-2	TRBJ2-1	CASSQSGSYNEQFF
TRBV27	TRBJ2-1	CASSFGLAGGYNEQFF
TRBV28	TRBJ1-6	CASSPPGGVGSPLHF
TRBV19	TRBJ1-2	CASNREGHGGYTF
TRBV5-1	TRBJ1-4	CASSTRASTNEKLFF
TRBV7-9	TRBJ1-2	CASSLSRGGYTF
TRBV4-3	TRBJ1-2	CASSQEWGQGTYGYTF
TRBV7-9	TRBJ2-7	CASSSTGRLHEQYF
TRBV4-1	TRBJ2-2	CASSQGLAENTGELFF
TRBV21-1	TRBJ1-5	CASWRDRGRGQPQHF
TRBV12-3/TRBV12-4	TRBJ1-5	CASQGGSNQPQHF
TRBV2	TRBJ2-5	CASSEEGQPAPETQYF
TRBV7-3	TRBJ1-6	CASSLKRDPGSPLHF
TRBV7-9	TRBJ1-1	CASSLTAGEDPEAFF
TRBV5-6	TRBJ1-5	CASSPWTGTNIQPQHF
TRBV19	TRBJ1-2	CASTLDLGYGYTF
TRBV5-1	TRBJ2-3	CASSGRLAGDTQYF
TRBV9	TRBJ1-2	CASSADTGGGYTF
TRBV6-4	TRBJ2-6	CASSDSRDRGSGANVLTF
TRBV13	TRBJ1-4	CASSLVGGDLATNEKLFF